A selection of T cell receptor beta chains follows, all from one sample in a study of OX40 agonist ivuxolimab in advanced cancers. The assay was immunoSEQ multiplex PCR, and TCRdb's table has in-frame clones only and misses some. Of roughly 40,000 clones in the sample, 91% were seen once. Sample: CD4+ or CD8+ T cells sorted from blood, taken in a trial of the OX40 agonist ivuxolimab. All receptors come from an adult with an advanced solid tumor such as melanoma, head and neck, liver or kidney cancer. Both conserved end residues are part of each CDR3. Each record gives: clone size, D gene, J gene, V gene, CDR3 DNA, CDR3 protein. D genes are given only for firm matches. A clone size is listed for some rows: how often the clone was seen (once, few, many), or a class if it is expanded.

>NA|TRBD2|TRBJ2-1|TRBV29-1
TGCAGCGTCGTAGCGGGAGGGCCGTTAAATGAGCAGTTCTTC
CSVVAGGPLNEQFF
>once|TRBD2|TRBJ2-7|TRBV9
TGTGCCAGCAGCGTCGTAGCGGGAGGGCCGTACGAGCAGTACTTC
CASSVVAGGPYEQYF
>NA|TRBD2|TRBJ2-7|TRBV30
TGTGCCTCGGGACTAGCGGGAGACTACGAGCAGTACTTC
CASGLAGDYEQYF
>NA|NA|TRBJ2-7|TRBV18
TGTGCCAGCTCACCGACATTCACCTACGAGCAGTACTTC
CASSPTFTYEQYF
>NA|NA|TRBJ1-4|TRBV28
TGTGCCAGCAGTCCACTAGCAGGGGTTCATGAAAAACTGTTTTTT
CASSPLAGVHEKLFF
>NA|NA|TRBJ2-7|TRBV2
TGTGCCAGCAGTGAAGCATACGAGCAGTACTTC
CASSEAYEQYF
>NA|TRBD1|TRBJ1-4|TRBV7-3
TGTGCCAGCGGGGACAGCCCTGAAAAACTGTTTTTT
CASGDSPEKLFF
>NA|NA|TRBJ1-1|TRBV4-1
TGCGCCAGCAGCCTACAGGGCGCGAACACTGAAGCTTTCTTT
CASSLQGANTEAFF
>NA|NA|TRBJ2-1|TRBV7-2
TGTGCCAGCAGCCCAGGTGGGGGACCATCCTACAATGAGCAGTTCTTC
CASSPGGGPSYNEQFF
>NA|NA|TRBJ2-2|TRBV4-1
TGCGCCAGCAGCCAAGAGGTCCACACCGGGGAGCTGTTTTTT
CASSQEVHTGELFF
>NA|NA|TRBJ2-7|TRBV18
TGTGCCAGCGCTGGTTTGGACGGCACCTACGAGCAGTACTTC
CASAGLDGTYEQYF
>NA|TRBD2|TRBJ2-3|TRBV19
TGTGCCAGTAGTAATCTCGGGACTAGTGAGGATACGCAGTATTTT
CASSNLGTSEDTQYF
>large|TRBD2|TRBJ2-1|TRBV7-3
TGTGCCAGCAGCTTCTCTAGGACTAGCGGGAAATACAATGAGCAGTTCTTC
CASSFSRTSGKYNEQFF
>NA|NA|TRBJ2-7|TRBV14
TGTGCCAGCAGCTCTGGCTACGAGCAGTACTTC
CASSSGYEQYF
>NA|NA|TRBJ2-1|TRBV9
TGTGCCAGCAGCCAAACGGGTAATGAGCAGTTCTTC
CASSQTGNEQFF
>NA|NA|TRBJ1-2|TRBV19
TGTGCCAGTAGTATATCAGGGTACGGTGGCTACACCTTC
CASSISGYGGYTF
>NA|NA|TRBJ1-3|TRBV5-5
TGTGCCAGCAGCCAGTATCTGACATCCCCTGGAAACACCATATATTTT
CASSQYLTSPGNTIYF
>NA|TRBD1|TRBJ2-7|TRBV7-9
TGTGCCAGCAGCCAGAGGACAGGGGAAGAGCAGTACTTC
CASSQRTGEEQYF
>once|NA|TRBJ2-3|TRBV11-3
TGTGCCAGCAGCGCTCAGGGTTCAGATACGCAGTATTTT
CASSAQGSDTQYF
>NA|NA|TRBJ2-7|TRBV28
TGTGCCAGCAGTCTACGATCGATTGGGGGTTGGACCTACGAGCAGTACTTC
CASSLRSIGGWTYEQYF
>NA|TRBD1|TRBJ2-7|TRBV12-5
TGTGCTAGTGGTTTGGTATGGGACAGGGCCTTTAACGAGCAGTACTTC
CASGLVWDRAFNEQYF
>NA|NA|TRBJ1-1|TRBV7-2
TGTGCCAGCAGCTTAGGGGCGACTGAAGCTTTCTTT
CASSLGATEAFF
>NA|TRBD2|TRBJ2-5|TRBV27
TGTGCCAGCAGTTTCGGCGGGAGGGCCGCGGAGACCCAGTACTTC
CASSFGGRAAETQYF
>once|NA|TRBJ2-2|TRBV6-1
TGTGCCAGCAGATTAACTGGGGCGAACACCGGGGAGCTGTTTTTT
CASRLTGANTGELFF
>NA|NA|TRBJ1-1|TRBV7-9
TGTGCCAGCAGTTTAGTGTTACGGGGGCGTAATGAAGCTTTCTTT
CASSLVLRGRNEAFF
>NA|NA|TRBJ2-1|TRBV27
TGTGCCAGCAGTAAGGGCGAAAGGAATGAGCAGTTCTTC
CASSKGERNEQFF
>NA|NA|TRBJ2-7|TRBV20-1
TGCAGTGCTAGGGGCGTACTAGAGCAGTACTTC
CSARGVLEQYF
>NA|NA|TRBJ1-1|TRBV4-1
TGCGCCAGCAGCCAAGAAGGCCTCATGAACACTGAAGCTTTCTTT
CASSQEGLMNTEAFF
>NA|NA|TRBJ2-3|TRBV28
TGTGCCAGCAGTTTATTGGGTGTTGACGATACGCAGTATTTT
CASSLLGVDDTQYF
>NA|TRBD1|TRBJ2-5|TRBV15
TGTGCCACCAGACCCTCGACAGGGAAGTTGGTCCAAGAGACCCAGTACTTC
CATRPSTGKLVQETQYF
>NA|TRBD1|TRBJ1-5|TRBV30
TGTGCCTGGCAGAGCACAGGGGGCAATCAGCCCCAGCATTTT
CAWQSTGGNQPQHF
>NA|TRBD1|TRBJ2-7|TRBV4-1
TGCGCCAGCAGCCTTAGGAGACCCGGGACAGGGACGTTGGAGCAGTACTTC
CASSLRRPGTGTLEQYF
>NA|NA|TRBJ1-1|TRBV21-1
TGTGCCAGCAGCAAAAGAGAGAGGATCCCGAACACTGAAGCTTTCTTT
CASSKRERIPNTEAFF
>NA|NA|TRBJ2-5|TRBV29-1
TGCAGCGTTGAAGACTGGGAGAAAGAGGCCCAGTACTTC
CSVEDWEKEAQYF
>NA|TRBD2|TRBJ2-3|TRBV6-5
TGTGCCAGCAGTCGGGGACTAGCGGACACAGATACGCAGTATTTT
CASSRGLADTDTQYF
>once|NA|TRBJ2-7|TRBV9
TGTGCCAGCAGCGTAGGGGCGAATTCACACTACGAGCAGTACTTC
CASSVGANSHYEQYF
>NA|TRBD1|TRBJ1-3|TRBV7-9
TGTGCCAGCAGCGGACAGGGGGTACCTGGAAACACCATATATTTT
CASSGQGVPGNTIYF
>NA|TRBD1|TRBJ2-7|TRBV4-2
TGTGCCAGCAGCCAAGGTGCGACAGGGTACGAGCAGTACTTC
CASSQGATGYEQYF
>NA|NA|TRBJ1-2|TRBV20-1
TGCAGTGCCACAGGATATGGCTACACCTTC
CSATGYGYTF
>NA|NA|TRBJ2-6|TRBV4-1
TGCGCCAGCAGCCAAGATACAGCGGCCAACTCTGGGGCCAACGTCCTGACTTTC
CASSQDTAANSGANVLTF
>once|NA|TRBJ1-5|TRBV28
TGTGCCAGTGAACTGAAGGGGAGGGGAGGGCAGCCCCAGCATTTT
CASELKGRGGQPQHF
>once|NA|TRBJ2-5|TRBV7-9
TGTGCCAGCAGCTTAGCGCCAGGGCATACAGAGACCCAGTACTTC
CASSLAPGHTETQYF
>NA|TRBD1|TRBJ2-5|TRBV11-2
TGTGCCAGCAGCTCCCTTGGACAGGGGAGAGAGACCCAGTACTTC
CASSSLGQGRETQYF
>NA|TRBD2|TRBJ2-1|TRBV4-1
TGCGCCAGCAGCCGACATTCTAGCGGGGGGTACAATGAGCAGTTCTTC
CASSRHSSGGYNEQFF
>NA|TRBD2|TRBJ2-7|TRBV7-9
TGTGCCAGCAGCCCCTTAGATCCGACTAGCGGGGGGGCCTACGAGCAGTACTTC
CASSPLDPTSGGAYEQYF
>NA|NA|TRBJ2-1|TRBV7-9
TGTGCCAGCAGCGTCGGACTTAACAATGAGCAGTTCTTC
CASSVGLNNEQFF
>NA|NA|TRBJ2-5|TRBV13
TGTGCCAGCAGCGCAGGGAGGCCAGAGACCCAGTACTTC
CASSAGRPETQYF
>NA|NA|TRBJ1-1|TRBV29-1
TGCAGCGTCCGGACAGCGTCTAACACTGAAGCTTTCTTT
CSVRTASNTEAFF
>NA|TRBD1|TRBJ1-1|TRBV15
TGTGCCACCAGCAGGGACCGGGACAGCGAAGCTTTCTTT
CATSRDRDSEAFF
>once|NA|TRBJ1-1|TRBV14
TGTGCCAGCAGCCAAGAGAATTGGGGGGTACGGAACACTGAAGCTTTCTTT
CASSQENWGVRNTEAFF